These 32 T cell receptor beta chains came from one sample sequenced in a study of Ad26.COV2.S vaccination and SARS-CoV-2 variants. The sample's treatment: around 19 received Ad26.COV2.S at low or high dose, single or two shots; several received placebo; per-sample allocation not given. Vaccine and placebo recipients were sampled on day 63 after the first injection. TCRdb's table, derived via immunoSEQ multiplex PCR, lists solely in-frame clones and lacks some. The sample holds about 440,000 clones, 90% seen once. The specimen was peripheral blood, collected in a trial of Ad26.COV2.S vaccine versus placebo. Receptors were obtained from a person between 18 and 59 years old who received the Ad26.COV2.S COVID-19 vaccine or a placebo.

The rearrangement uses TRBV28 and TRBJ2-1; TRBD2 is a possible D gene (5 bases). The CDR3 is made up of 18 amino acids. Germline assignment: CDR1 MDHEN and CDR2 SYDVKM. The V end lost 5 bases, the J end lost 6 bases, and 26 bases lay between the germline ends. CDR3 nucleotides: TGTGCCAGCAGTCGCCCCCCGGGGAGTCTAAGCACTCTCAATGAGCAGTTCTTC. This gives the protein CASSRPPGSLSTLNEQFF.

The V gene is TRBV19, the J gene TRBJ2-2; 11 nucleotides line up with TRBD2. Trimming at V came to 5 bases and at J to 5 bases, leaving 13 bases not matched to a gene. The CDR3 has 18 residues. Germline V CDR1 and CDR2: LNHDA, SQIVND (reference sequence). The CDR3 reads CASSVTPGTSGSTGELFF. CDR3 coding DNA: TGTGCCAGTAGTGTTACTCCCGGGACTAGCGGATCTACCGGGGAGCTGTTTTTT.

This rearrangement joins TRBV11-2 to TRBJ2-7, with TRBD1 as a possible D gene (5 bases). Trimming stripped 9 bases from V and 3 bases from J, with 15 bases between. This CDR3 contains 13 residues. Germline CDR1 SGHAT, CDR2 FQNNGV. In nucleotides, the CDR3 is TGTGCCAGACCGCCAGGGCCTCTCTACGAGCAGTACTTC. Protein sequence: CARPPGPLYEQYF.

The chain carries TRBV6-5 and TRBJ2-5; tentatively, D is TRBD1 (6 bases). CDR3 length: 13 residues. V was shortened by 6 bases and J by 4 bases, with 12 bases between the two germline ends. Germline V gene lookup returns CDR1 MNHEY and CDR2 SVGAGI. The CDR3 reads CASSPPGAETQYF. The CDR3 DNA is TGTGCCAGCAGCCCCCCAGGGGCAGAGACCCAGTACTTC.

The chain joins TRBV27 to TRBJ1-6; possible D gene TRBD1, 5 bases. V was clipped by 2 bases and J by 10 bases, with 15 bases between them. This CDR3 is 15 amino acids long. In germline, CDR1 is MNHEY, CDR2 SMNVEV (reference sequence). Here the CDR3 reads CASSLNRDLHSPLHF. In DNA form, the CDR3 reads TGTGCCAGCAGTTTAAACCGGGACCTCCACTCACCCCTCCACTTT.

The V and J genes are TRBV28 and TRBJ1-5, with D possibly TRBD1 on 6 matching bases. V lost 2 bases and J 0 bases, leaving 14 bases between the germline ends. CDR1 and CDR2 (germline): MDHEN, SYDVKM. The CDR3 has 17 residues. Here the CDR3 reads CASSLRKDRPSNQPQHF. CDR3 nucleotide sequence: TGTGCCAGCAGTTTAAGGAAGGACAGACCTAGCAATCAGCCCCAGCATTTT.

The chain employs TRBV2 and TRBJ2-3; 7 bases line up with TRBD2. In germline, CDR1 is SNHLY, CDR2 FYNNEI. Losses at the gene ends were 6 bases for V and 0 bases for J; bases not matched to a gene: 3. This CDR3 region has 14 residues. Here the CDR3 DNA reads TGTGCCAGCAGGAGACTAGCAAGCACAGATACGCAGTATTTT. Residues: CASRRLASTDTQYF.

The chain couples TRBV27 to TRBJ2-7; D remains ambiguous. The CDR3 runs 10 residues. V lost 5 bases and J lost 3, with 2 bases in between. Germline V CDR1 and CDR2: MNHEY, SMNVEV (reference sequence). The CDR3 bases are TGTGCCAGCAGTCACTACGAGCAGTACTTC. Its protein is CASSHYEQYF.

The gene calls are TRBV5-4 and TRBJ2-7; 11 nucleotides agree with TRBD1. This CDR3 region has 15 residues. Germline V gene lookup returns CDR1 SGHNT and CDR2 YYREEE (reference sequence). Trimming took 4 bases from V and 3 from J; bases not matched to a gene: 6. The CDR3 bases are TGTGCCAGCAGCATTGGGACAGGGGGATTCTACGAGCAGTACTTC. Translated: CASSIGTGGFYEQYF.

The chain has TRBV3-1 (or the pseudogene TRBV3-2) and TRBJ2-5; no clear D. CDR3 length equals 12 residues. Germline CDR1 LGHDT, CDR2 YNNKEL (reference sequence). The V gene lost 2 bases and the J gene lost 1 base, with 2 bases spanning the gap. CDR3 loop: CASSQFQETQYF. The CDR3, as DNA: TGTGCCAGCAGCCAATTCCAAGAGACCCAGTACTTC.

The chain uses TRBV24-1 and TRBJ2-1, with 12 bases identical to TRBD1. J lost 0 bases, V lost 5 bases, and 10 bases had no gene match. The CDR3 runs 19 residues. From germline, CDR1 is KGHDR and CDR2 SFDVKD. The DNA for the CDR3 is TGTGCCACCAGTGGCAGGGACAGGGGGCCGCCTGTCTCCTACAATGAGCAGTTCTTC. Translating gives CATSGRDRGPPVSYNEQFF.

This clone was found a few times. V and J are TRBV5-6 and TRBJ2-7; D is unclear. This CDR3 is 18 amino acids long. Germline lookup yields CDR1 SGHDT and CDR2 YYEEEE. The V and J ends lost 4 bases and 4 bases respectively, with 27 bases between them. In DNA form, the CDR3 reads TGTGCCAGCAGCCTAAGTCAAGTCGGGCCCACCGCGGAGTACGAGCAGTACTTC. Translating it yields CASSLSQVGPTAEYEQYF.

This clone was picked up a small number of times. The chain combines TRBV28 with TRBJ1-5, with TRBD1 identical over 7 bases. Germline V gene lookup returns CDR1 MDHEN and CDR2 SYDVKM. Germline trimming cut 4 bases from V and 5 bases from J; bases unmatched to any gene: 5. There are 14 residues in the CDR3. In DNA, the CDR3 is TGTGCCAGCAGTTCGACAGGGCCCCATCAGCCCCAGCATTTT. As protein: CASSSTGPHQPQHF.

The V and J genes are TRBV5-4 and TRBJ1-6, with 7 bases matching TRBD1. This CDR3 contains 15 residues. J was trimmed by 7 bases and V by 4 bases; bases with no gene match: 8. Germline CDR1 and CDR2: SGHNT and YYREEE (reference sequence). CDR3 in amino acids: CASSPPTGQNSPLHF. CDR3 coding DNA: TGTGCCAGCAGCCCACCAACGGGACAGAATTCACCCCTCCACTTT.

The chain links TRBV27 to TRBJ2-7; D gene ambiguous. CDR1 is MNHEY, CDR2 SMNVEV, per germline (reference sequence). V lost 2 bases and J lost 3, with 11 bases in between. There are 14 residues in the CDR3. In nucleotides, the CDR3 is TGTGCCAGCAGTTTACGTCCCTACCGCTACGAGCAGTACTTC. This translates into CASSLRPYRYEQYF.

V usage is TRBV5-1 and J usage is TRBJ2-7, with TRBD1 matching over 9 bases. CDR1 is SGHRS and CDR2 is YFSETQ in the germline V gene. CDR3 length equals 14 residues. Losses at the gene ends were 4 bases for V and 6 bases for J; bases not matched to a gene: 8. The chain's CDR3 is CASSVGQGRGEQYF. The CDR3 bases are TGCGCCAGCAGCGTGGGACAGGGAAGGGGCGAGCAGTACTTC.

This clone was recorded once. At one end the junction does not follow the germline gene, possibly because of a read error. This chain joins TRBV12-3 or TRBV12-4 and TRBJ2-7; 8 bases are a match to TRBD1. The CDR3 runs 13 residues. CDR3 sequence (DNA): TGTGCCAGCAGTAAAAACAGGGGGAGCTACAATATTTTC. It yields the protein CASSKNRGSYNIF.

The table lists this clone with a few counts. This chain connects TRBV6-1 to TRBJ1-6; tentatively, D is TRBD1 (5 bases). The ends were cut back, 3 bases at V and 10 bases at J, with 13 bases in the middle. The length of the CDR3 is 14 residues. Germline values: CDR1 MNHNS, CDR2 SASEGT. The CDR3: CASSEGDAYSPLHF. CDR3 DNA: TGTGCCAGCAGTGAGGGGGACGCCTACTCACCCCTCCACTTT.

The chain couples TRBV13 to TRBJ2-3, with 9 bases aligning to TRBD1. The germline V gene encodes CDR1 PRHDT and CDR2 FYEKMQ (reference sequence). V shed 4 bases and J 7 bases; nucleotides not matched to a gene: 18. The CDR3 spans 18 residues. CDR3 bases: TGTGCCAGCAGCTCCCCGAGTGGAGGACAGGGGCTCCGATATACGCAGTATTTT. Translated, it gives CASSSPSGGQGLRYTQYF.

The genes are TRBV7-3 and TRBJ2-1; unclear D gene. CDR3 length: 18 residues. From germline, CDR1 is SGHTA and CDR2 FQGTGA. The V and J ends lost 0 bases and 0 bases respectively, with 15 bases between them. CDR3 region: CASSLTHFAVSSYNEQFF. The CDR3 region has the DNA TGTGCCAGCAGCTTAACCCACTTTGCGGTTAGCTCCTACAATGAGCAGTTCTTC. Looking up the rest from reference TRBV7-3 and TRBJ2-1 gives the full variable domain: GAGVSQTPSNKVTEKGKYVELRCDPISGHTALYWYRQSLGQGPEFLIYFQGTGAADDSGLPNDRFFAVRPEGSVSTLKIQRTERGDSAVYLCASSLTHFAVSSYNEQFFGPGTRLTVL.

This sequence joins TRBV3-1 (or the pseudogene TRBV3-2) and TRBJ1-4, with unresolved D. The V gene's germline CDR1 is LGHDT and CDR2 YNNKEL (reference sequence). V was trimmed by 4 bases and J by 1 base, leaving 7 bases between them. CDR3 length: 14 residues. DNA of the CDR3: TGTGCCAGCAGCCGCGGAGGAACTAATGAAAAACTGTTTTTT. This gives the protein CASSRGGTNEKLFF.

This clone occurred once. The rearrangement uses TRBV14 and TRBJ1-6; D is uncertain. There are 14 residues in the CDR3. The germline CDR1 and CDR2 sequences are SGHDN and FVKESK. Trimming shortened V by 2 bases and J by 7 bases, and 9 bases separated the two germline ends. The CDR3: CASSQRIFNSPLHF. CDR3 nucleotide sequence: TGTGCCAGCAGCCAACGCATATTCAATTCACCCCTCCACTTT.

The chain uses TRBV5-1 and TRBJ1-1; D is uncertain. This CDR3 is 16 amino acids long. Germline-derived CDR1 and CDR2 are SGHRS and YFSETQ. The V end lost 0 bases, the J end lost 0 bases, and 12 bases lay between the germline ends. Written as DNA, the CDR3 is TGCGCCAGCAGCTTGGCCTCCGGCACAATGAACACTGAAGCTTTCTTT. Translation gives CASSLASGTMNTEAFF.

This clone was seen a single time. The rearrangement joins TRBV5-4 to TRBJ2-7; 9 bases agree with TRBD2. Germline CDR1 SGHNT, CDR2 YYREEE (reference sequence). With V trimmed by 0 bases and J by 3 bases, 4 bases remained unmatched. This CDR3 is built from 15 residues. The CDR3 sequence is CASSLGLAASYEQYF. The CDR3 DNA follows: TGTGCCAGCAGCTTGGGACTAGCGGCCAGCTACGAGCAGTACTTC.

The chain joins TRBV27 to TRBJ2-7, with D perhaps matching TRBD1 (6 bases). The V and J ends lost 9 bases and 3 bases respectively, with 18 bases between them. CDR1 is MNHEY and CDR2 is SMNVEV in the germline V gene (reference sequence). The CDR3 extends over 14 amino acids. The CDR3 DNA sequence: TGTGCCAGTATTTGGACAGACAGCTTCTACGAGCAGTACTTC. Residues: CASIWTDSFYEQYF.

This chain uses TRBV18 with TRBJ1-4; tentative D call: TRBD1 (5 bases). V dropped 3 bases and J dropped 7 bases, with 18 bases sitting between them. CDR1 KGHSH and CDR2 LQKENI come from the germline V gene. The CDR3 totals 16 residues. In DNA, the CDR3 is TGTGCCAGCTCACCCAGGGTGACCCTAGGCGGTGAAAAACTGTTTTTT. Its translation: CASSPRVTLGGEKLFF. Looking up the rest from reference TRBV18 and TRBJ1-4 gives the full variable domain: NAGVMQNPRHLVRRRGQEARLRCSPMKGHSHVYWYRQLPEEGLKFMVYLQKENIIDESGMPKERFSAEFPKEGPSILRIQQVVRGDSAAYFCASSPRVTLGGEKLFFGSGTQLSVL.

A single count supports this clone. The CDR3 DNA sequence: TGTGCCAGCAGCCAAGATGTAGGGGAGAATGAGCAGTTCTTC. The encoded protein is CASSQDVGENEQFF. The V and J genes are TRBV4-2 and TRBJ2-1; TRBD1 or TRBD2 may be the D gene (5 bases each). V dropped 0 bases and J dropped 7 bases, with 10 bases sitting between them. The germline gives CDR1 LGHNA, CDR2 YNFKEQ. This CDR3 region has 14 residues.

The gene calls are TRBV7-6 and TRBJ2-1; perhaps TRBD2 as D (5 bases). This CDR3 has 15 amino acids. The germline gives CDR1 SGHVS, CDR2 FNYEAQ. V was cut by 5 bases and J by 9 bases, with 20 bases left in between. The CDR3 DNA reads TGTGCCAGCAGCCCCTCCGAGACTATCCACAGTGAGCAGTTCTTC. Translating gives CASSPSETIHSEQFF.

The V gene is TRBV6-2 or TRBV6-3, the J gene TRBJ2-2; maybe TRBD2 (5 bases). CDR3 length equals 14 residues. Deletions cut 0 bases from V and 5 bases from J, with 7 bases between. Looked up from germline, CDR1 is MNHEY and CDR2 is SVGEGT. The CDR3 loop is CASSYSGVTGELFF. DNA of the CDR3: TGTGCCAGCAGTTACTCCGGGGTGACCGGGGAGCTGTTTTTT.

CDR3 protein: CASSQEGPYEQYF. In DNA, the CDR3 is TGCGCCAGCAGCCAAGAGGGGCCCTACGAGCAGTACTTC. The chain has TRBV4-3 and TRBJ2-7, with a weak D call TRBD1 (5 bases). Trimming removed 0 bases at V and 2 bases at J, with 5 bases between. Per germline, CDR1 LGHNA and CDR2 YSLEER. The CDR3 totals 13 residues.

This chain connects TRBV12-5 to TRBJ2-1; 15 nucleotides align to TRBD2. This CDR3 comprises 17 residues. The germline V gene has CDR1 LGHNT and CDR2 FRNRAP. Unmatched junction bases numbered 5, after V lost 4 bases and J lost 4 bases. The CDR3 coding sequence is TGTGCTAGTGGTTCCCCCGGGACTAGCGGGGGGTACAATGAGCAGTTCTTC. It encodes CASGSPGTSGGYNEQFF. The whole variable domain, remainder taken from reference TRBV12-5 and TRBJ2-1, is DARVTQTPRHKVTEMGQEVTMRCQPILGHNTVFWYRQTMMQGLELLAYFRNRAPLDDSGMPKDRFSAEMPDATLATLKIQPSEPRDSAVYFCASGSPGTSGGYNEQFFGPGTRLTVL.

J is TRBJ2-1 and V is TRBV11-2; the D gene is possibly TRBD2 (6 bases). Germline assignment: CDR1 SGHAT and CDR2 FQNNGV. Trimming stripped 6 bases from V and 2 bases from J, with 8 bases between. CDR3 length: 13 residues. CDR3 bases: TGTGCCAGCAGGACTAGTGCCTACAATGAGCAGTTCTTC. Residues: CASRTSAYNEQFF. The whole variable domain, remainder taken from reference TRBV11-2 and TRBJ2-1, is EAGVAQSPRYKIIEKRQSVAFWCNPISGHATLYWYQQILGQGPKLLIQFQNNGVVDDSQLPKDRFSAERLKGVDSTLKIQPAKLEDSAVYLCASRTSAYNEQFFGPGTRLTVL.